A selection of T cell receptor beta chains follows, all from one sample in a study of Graves' ophthalmopathy and Graves' hyperthyroidism. TCRdb itself ran the multiplex PCR reads through MiXCR, one entry per CDR3 protein. Of more than 550,000 distinct CDR3 sequences in the sample, roughly 39% were seen once. Sample: peripheral blood. These receptor sequences come from an adult man with Graves' ophthalmopathy. CDR3s include the opening cysteine and the closing phenylalanine or tryptophan. The D gene is left open where the match is weak. Size is stated for part of the rows, as once, few or many counts, or as a class when the clone is expanded.

TRBJ1-2 | TRBD1 | TRBV7-2 | many | CASSQGTGTFNYGYTF | TGTGCCAGCAGTCAGGGGACAGGGACCTTTAACTATGGCTACACCTTC
TRBJ2-2 | - | TRBV7-6 | - | CASSHYEPSTTGELFF | TGTGCCAGCAGCCACTATGAGCCGTCGACCACCGGGGAGCTGTTTTTT
TRBJ2-3 | - | TRBV7-9 | once | CASGSGNTTDTQYF | TGTGCCAGTGGTTCGGGAAACACAACAGATACGCAGTATTTT
TRBJ1-5 | - | TRBV7-2 | many | CASSPGTQPQHF | TGTGCCAGCAGCCCTGGGACACAGCCCCAGCATTTT
TRBJ2-2 | - | TRBV27 | - | CASRITHTGELFF | TGTGCCAGCAGGATCACTCACACCGGGGAGCTGTTTTTT
TRBJ1-6 | TRBD1 | TRBV12-3/TRBV12-4 | - | CASIPGQGRYSPLHF | TGTGCCAGCATTCCGGGACAGGGGAGATATTCACCCCTCCACTTT
TRBJ1-2 | - | TRBV9 | many | CASSLGPRDATF | TGTGCCAGCAGCTTGGGCCCTCGGGACGCCACCTTC
TRBJ2-5 | TRBD2 | TRBV7-2 | once | CASIDQMGSGTSGSPETQYF | TGTGCCAGCATCGACCAGATGGGGAGTGGGACTAGCGGGAGTCCGGAGACCCAGTACTTC
TRBJ1-1 | - | TRBV19 | - | CASSPGDDTEAFF | TGTGCCAGTAGTCCAGGGGACGACACTGAGGCTTTCTTT
TRBJ1-1 | TRBD1 | TRBV7-6 | many | CASSLNRGVEAFF | TGTGCCAGCAGCTTGAACAGGGGTGTTGAAGCTTTCTTT
TRBJ2-7 | - | TRBV12-5 | once | CASGAPLGWQYF | TGTGCTAGTGGTGCCCCACTCGGATGGCAGTACTTC
TRBJ1-4 | - | TRBV2 | many | CASSETAANEKLFF | TGTGCCAGCAGTGAAACAGCGGCTAATGAAAAACTGTTTTTT
TRBJ1-1 | - | TRBV20-1 | - | CKTFKGGNTEAFF | TGCAAAACCTTTAAGGGGGGAAACACTGAAGCTTTCTTT
TRBJ1-6 | - | TRBV5-1 | many | CASSLTVGTGQSPLHF | TGCGCCAGCAGCTTGACCGTCGGGACGGGCCAATCACCCCTCCACTTT
TRBJ1-2 | TRBD1 | TRBV5-8 | many | CASSPGQVAYGYTF | TGTGCCAGCAGCCCAGGACAGGTCGCCTATGGCTACACCTTC
TRBJ1-2 | TRBD1 | TRBV20-1 | many | CSAPLGTGAYGYTF | TGCAGTGCGCCCCTCGGGACAGGGGCCTATGGCTACACCTTC
TRBJ1-5 | - | TRBV20-1 | many | CSARASAGYNQPQHF | TGCAGTGCTAGAGCTAGTGCAGGGTACAATCAGCCCCAGCATTTT
TRBJ1-3 | - | TRBV9 | - | CASSVGGTSGNTIYF | TGTGCCAGCAGCGTAGGTGGCACGTCTGGAAACACCATATATTTT
TRBJ2-7 | - | TRBV7-3 | many | CASSLIGGMDEQYF | TGTGCCAGCAGCTTAATTGGGGGGATGGACGAGCAGTACTTC
TRBJ2-7 | TRBD1 | TRBV7-9 | few | CASSSGDRAFPYEQYF | TGTGCCAGCAGCTCAGGCGACAGGGCCTTCCCCTACGAGCAGTACTTC
TRBJ2-5 | TRBD2 | TRBV29-1 | - | CSGAGEETQYF | TGCAGTGGAGCGGGGGAAGAGACCCAGTACTTC
TRBJ1-2 | - | TRBV19 | many | CASSIGDYGYTF | TGTGCCAGTAGTATCGGGGACTATGGCTACACCTTC
TRBJ1-2 | - | TRBV20-1 | - | CSARGSGNTF | TGCAGTGCTCGGGGATCTGGAAACACCTTC
TRBJ1-2 | - | TRBV7-9 | many | CASSMWTAHGYTF | TGTGCCAGCAGCATGTGGACAGCTCACGGCTACACCTTC
TRBJ2-7 | - | TRBV19 | - | CASSRDGSRGEQYF | TGTGCCAGTAGTAGGGACGGTTCCCGGGGCGAGCAGTACTTC
TRBJ2-6 | - | TRBV19 | - | CASSRTVRAEAF | TGTGCCAGTAGTAGGACAGTTCGGGCTGAAGCTTTC
TRBJ1-2 | TRBD1 | TRBV24-1 | - | CATSDFGAGGEDGYTF | TGTGCCACCAGTGATTTCGGTGCAGGGGGGGAAGATGGCTACACCTTC
TRBJ1-4 | - | TRBV20-1 | few | CSAPWGGTTNEKLFF | TGCAGTGCCCCCTGGGGGGGGACAACTAATGAAAAACTGTTTTTT
TRBJ1-5 | - | TRBV20-1 | many | CSARKTGMMGNQPQHF | TGCAGTGCTAGAAAAACAGGGATGATGGGCAATCAGCCCCAGCATTTT
TRBJ1-4 | - | TRBV7-8 | many | CATGTPTAGEKLFF | TGTGCAACCGGGACTCCTACCGCGGGTGAAAAACTGTTTTTT
TRBJ2-7 | - | TRBV7-9 | - | CASSFGGGQGPSSYEQYF | TGTGCCAGCAGCTTTGGCGGGGGCCAGGGCCCCAGCTCCTACGAGCAGTACTTC
TRBJ1-4 | TRBD1 | TRBV2 | - | CASEQGAYEKLFF | TGTGCCAGTGAACAGGGGGCATATGAAAAACTGTTTTTT